A selection of T cell receptor beta chains follows, all from one sample in a study of blood T cell repertoires in COVID-19. Only in-frame clones appear in the TCRdb table, and some are missing; sequencing was by immunoSEQ multiplex PCR. The data show fewer than 60,000 clones, about nine tenths seen once. Sequenced sample: peripheral blood. These receptor sequences come from a human donor with acute or convalescent COVID-19. The donor label of this sample is uncertain. CDR3s leave out the opening cysteine and the closing phenylalanine or tryptophan.

V	J	CDR3
TRBV29-1	TRBJ1-1	SVVGQGRVTEAF
TRBV9	TRBJ2-3	ASSVGPGLRTDTQY
TRBV7-6	TRBJ2-5	ASSFASGRAEETQY
TRBV14	TRBJ2-1	ASSRLAGVGYNEQF
TRBV6-6	TRBJ2-1	ASWGQGALNEQF
TRBV2	TRBJ1-2	ASSTTGYYGYT
TRBV9	TRBJ1-6	ASSVDRVDNSPLH
TRBV29-1	TRBJ1-1	SVELKMNTEAF
TRBV3-1/TRBV3-2	TRBJ1-6	ASSQGQGRTINSPLH
TRBV2	TRBJ2-5	ASSTGGSGTQY
TRBV11-2	TRBJ2-6	ASFFLGGGANVLT
TRBV28	TRBJ1-1	ASSRLTSRSDGLEAF
TRBV12-5	TRBJ1-1	ASGLEPNTEAF
TRBV27	TRBJ1-6	ASSPFTGANNSPLH
TRBV20-1	TRBJ2-1	SASSTPRYNEQF
TRBV9	TRBJ2-3	ASSVVLGGDTQY
TRBV12-3/TRBV12-4	TRBJ1-2	ASHEETNYGYT
TRBV25-1	TRBJ2-7	ASSDQGSEQY
TRBV6-5	TRBJ2-2	ASRVPPLNTGELF
TRBV28	TRBJ2-7	ASSPTGGLYEQY
TRBV28	TRBJ1-1	ASRPGQGAQAF
TRBV30	TRBJ1-6	AFTPDSWNSPLH
TRBV29-1	TRBJ1-1	SVDPTGAGGTEAF
TRBV6-4	TRBJ1-2	ASMGQQGHGYT
TRBV10-3	TRBJ2-2	AISGLAETGELF
TRBV5-1	TRBJ2-1	ASNRDRGLDNEQF
TRBV9	TRBJ1-2	ASSADTGGGYT
TRBV4-1	TRBJ1-2	ASSQAPSGKGTHYGYT
TRBV13	TRBJ2-1	ASSSSGTEEF
TRBV10-3	TRBJ2-7	AIQGTGGYEQY
TRBV7-9	TRBJ2-2	ASRSTGFFTNTGELF
TRBV5-4	TRBJ2-2	ASSLRLTNTGELF